This T cell receptor (beta chain) originates from a study of regulatory T cells in long-lasting Graves disease. Regarding the study as a whole: Tissue studied was limited to peripheral blood, excluding thyroid tissue. Among samples with persistent disease, TRBV28, TRBJ1-2 and TRBJ2-5 were favored.

This clonotype was seen at least ten times. Its antigen is currently unknown. CDR3-region Arm-PCR and iRepertoire HTBI primers produced the TCR beta libraries. As originally analysed: The samples yielded about 60 TRBV and some 15 TRBJ segments. MiXCR, applied by TCRdb to the multiplex PCR reads, yields one record per CDR3 protein. TCRdb's processing, not the authors' own work, is the source of the V and J calls. The sample shows about 540,000 distinct CDR3 sequences, 13% of them seen only once. The germline V and J ends were trimmed by 0 bases and 4 bases, with 13 bases remaining between them. The CDR3 runs to 15 residues. The germline V gene encodes CDR1 SGHAT and CDR2 FQNNGV. Specified time point: newly diagnosed GD, antithyroid drugs for less than 3 months. Researchers made the TCR library from RNA that was extracted from PBMCs. American Thyroid Association guidelines defined how Graves' disease was diagnosed.

These data also formed part of another study, on T cells in Graves' hyperthyroidism and ophthalmopathy.

The receptor was derived from a young man with Graves disease. The V and J genes are TRBV11-2 and TRBJ2-7; the D gene could be TRBD1 or TRBD2 (5 bases each). Sequencing was performed on peripheral blood mononuclear cells (PBMCs), taken at new diagnosis, from a patient treated with antithyroid drugs. Written as DNA, the CDR3 is TGTGCCAGCAGCTTAGAACGGGGCCCCGCTTACGAGCAGTACTTC. This gives the protein CASSLERGPAYEQYF.